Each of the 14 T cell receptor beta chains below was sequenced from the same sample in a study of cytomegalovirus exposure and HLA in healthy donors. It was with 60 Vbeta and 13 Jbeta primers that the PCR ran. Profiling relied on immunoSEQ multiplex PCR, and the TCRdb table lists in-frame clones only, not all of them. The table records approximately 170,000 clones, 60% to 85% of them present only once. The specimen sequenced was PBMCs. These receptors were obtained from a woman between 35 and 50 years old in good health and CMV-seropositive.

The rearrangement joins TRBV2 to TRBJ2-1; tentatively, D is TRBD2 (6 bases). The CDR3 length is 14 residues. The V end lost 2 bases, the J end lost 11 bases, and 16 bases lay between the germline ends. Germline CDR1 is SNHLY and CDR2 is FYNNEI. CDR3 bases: TGTGCCAGCAGTGAACTCTACGGCGGGGTAAAGCAGTTCTTC. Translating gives CASSELYGGVKQFF.

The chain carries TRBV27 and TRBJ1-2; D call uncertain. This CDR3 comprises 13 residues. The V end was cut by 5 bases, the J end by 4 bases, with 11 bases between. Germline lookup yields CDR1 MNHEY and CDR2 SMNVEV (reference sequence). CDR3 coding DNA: TGTGCCAGCAGTGGAGGCCCGGGCTATGGCTACACCTTC. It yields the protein CASSGGPGYGYTF.

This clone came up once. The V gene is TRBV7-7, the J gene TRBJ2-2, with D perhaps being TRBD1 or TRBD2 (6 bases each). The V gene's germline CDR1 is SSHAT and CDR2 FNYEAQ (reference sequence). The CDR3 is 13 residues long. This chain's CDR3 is CASGQTNTGELFF. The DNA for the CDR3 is TGTGCTAGCGGACAGACGAACACCGGGGAGCTGTTTTTT.

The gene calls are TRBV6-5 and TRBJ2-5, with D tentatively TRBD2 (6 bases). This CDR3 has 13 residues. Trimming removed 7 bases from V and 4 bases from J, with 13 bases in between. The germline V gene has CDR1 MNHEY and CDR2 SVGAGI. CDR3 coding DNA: TGTGCCAGCACCCAGACGGGGGTAGAGACCCAGTACTTC. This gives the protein CASTQTGVETQYF.

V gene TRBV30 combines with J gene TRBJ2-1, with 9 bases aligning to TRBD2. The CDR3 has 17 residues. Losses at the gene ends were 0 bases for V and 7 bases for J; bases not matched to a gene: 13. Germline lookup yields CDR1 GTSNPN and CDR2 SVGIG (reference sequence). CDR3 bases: TGTGCCTGGAGTGTCCTGGCGGGGGGGCAAATAAAAAATGAGCAGTTCTTC. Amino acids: CAWSVLAGGQIKNEQFF.

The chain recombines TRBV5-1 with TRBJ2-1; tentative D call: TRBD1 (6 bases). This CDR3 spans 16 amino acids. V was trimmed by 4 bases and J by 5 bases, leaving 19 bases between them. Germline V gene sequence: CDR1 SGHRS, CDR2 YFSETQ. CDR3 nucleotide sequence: TGCGCCAGCAGCAACGACCCTTCCAGGGGTCACAATGAGCAGTTCTTC. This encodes CASSNDPSRGHNEQFF.

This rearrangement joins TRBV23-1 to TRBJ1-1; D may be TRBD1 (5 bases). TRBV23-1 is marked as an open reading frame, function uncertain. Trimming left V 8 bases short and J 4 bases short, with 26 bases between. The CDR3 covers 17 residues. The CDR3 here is CASRYVTRYQGGTEAFF. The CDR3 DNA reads TGCGCCAGCCGATATGTGACAAGATACCAGGGTGGCACTGAAGCTTTCTTT.

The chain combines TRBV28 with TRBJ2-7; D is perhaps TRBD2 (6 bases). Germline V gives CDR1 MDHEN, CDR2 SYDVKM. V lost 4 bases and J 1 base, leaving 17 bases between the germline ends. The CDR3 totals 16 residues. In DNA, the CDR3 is TGTGCCAGCAGTTCTTCAGGAGGGACGGAATCCTACGAGCAGTACTTC. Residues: CASSSSGGTESYEQYF.

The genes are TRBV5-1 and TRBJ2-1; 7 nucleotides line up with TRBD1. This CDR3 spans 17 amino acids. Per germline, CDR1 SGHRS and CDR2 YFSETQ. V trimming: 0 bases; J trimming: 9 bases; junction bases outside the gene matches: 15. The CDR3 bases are TGCGCCAGCAGCTTGGGCCTTACAGGGGCGAAGCTTTCTGAGCAGTTCTTC. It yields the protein CASSLGLTGAKLSEQFF.

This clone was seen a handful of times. This CDR3 is CAGKRANYGYTF. As DNA, the CDR3 is TGTGCCGGCAAGCGGGCAAACTATGGCTACACCTTC. This chain links TRBV19 with TRBJ1-2; D remains ambiguous. CDR1 LNHDA and CDR2 SQIVND come from the germline V gene (reference sequence). This CDR3 is built from 12 residues. Trimming took off 11 bases at V and 2 bases at J, with 12 bases between the two ends. Full variable domain (outside the CDR3, taken from reference TRBV19 and TRBJ1-2): DGGITQSPKYLFRKEGQNVTLSCEQNLNHDAMYWYRQDPGQGLRLIYYSQIVNDFQKGDIAEGYSVSREKKESFPLTVTSAQKNPTAFYLCAGKRANYGYTFGSGTRLTVV.

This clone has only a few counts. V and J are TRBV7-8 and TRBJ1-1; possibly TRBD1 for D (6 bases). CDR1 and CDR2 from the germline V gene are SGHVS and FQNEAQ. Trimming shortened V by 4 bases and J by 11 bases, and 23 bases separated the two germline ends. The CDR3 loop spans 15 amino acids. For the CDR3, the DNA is TGTGCCAGCAGCTATAACAGGGAATTGGGTATGAGCGCTTTCTTT. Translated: CASSYNRELGMSAFF.

The CDR3 protein is CAFQDIFNYGYTF. The CDR3 DNA is TGTGCCTTTCAGGACATCTTTAACTATGGCTACACCTTC. V gene TRBV30 combines with J gene TRBJ1-2, with D possibly matching TRBD1 (5 bases). The germline gives CDR1 GTSNPN, CDR2 SVGIG (reference sequence). V shed 7 bases and J shed 1 base, with 13 bases lying between them. There are 13 residues in the CDR3.

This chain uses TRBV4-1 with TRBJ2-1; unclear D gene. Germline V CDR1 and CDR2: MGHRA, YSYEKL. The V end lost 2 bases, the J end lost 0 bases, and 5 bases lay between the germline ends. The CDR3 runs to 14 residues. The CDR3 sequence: CASSQPSSYNEQFF. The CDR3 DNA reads TGCGCCAGCAGCCAACCGAGCTCCTACAATGAGCAGTTCTTC.

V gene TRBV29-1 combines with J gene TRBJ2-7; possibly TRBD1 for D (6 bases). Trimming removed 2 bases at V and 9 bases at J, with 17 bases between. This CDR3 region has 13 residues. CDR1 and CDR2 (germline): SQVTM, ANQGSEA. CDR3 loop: CSVELDFQGGQYF. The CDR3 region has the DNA TGCAGCGTTGAACTCGACTTCCAAGGGGGGCAGTACTTC.